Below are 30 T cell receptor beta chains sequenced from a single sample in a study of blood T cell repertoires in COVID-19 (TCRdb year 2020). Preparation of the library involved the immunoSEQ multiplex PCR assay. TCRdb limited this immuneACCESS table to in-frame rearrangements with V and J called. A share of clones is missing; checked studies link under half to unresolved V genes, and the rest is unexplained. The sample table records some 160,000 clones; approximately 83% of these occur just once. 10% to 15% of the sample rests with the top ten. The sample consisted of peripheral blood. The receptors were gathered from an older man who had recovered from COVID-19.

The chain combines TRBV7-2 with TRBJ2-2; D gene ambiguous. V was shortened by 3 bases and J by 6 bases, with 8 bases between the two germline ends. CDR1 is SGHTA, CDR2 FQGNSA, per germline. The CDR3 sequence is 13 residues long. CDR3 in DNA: TGTGCCAGCAGCTTTATTTTCCCCGGGGAGCTGTTTTTT. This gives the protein CASSFIFPGELFF. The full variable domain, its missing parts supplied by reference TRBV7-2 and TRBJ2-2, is GAGVSQSPSNKVTEKGKDVELRCDPISGHTALYWYRQSLGQGLEFLIYFQGNSAPDKSGLPSDRFSAERTGGSVSTLTIQRTQQEDSAVYLCASSFIFPGELFFGEGSRLTVL.

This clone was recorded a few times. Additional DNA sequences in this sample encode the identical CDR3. The CDR3 nucleotides are TGTGCCAGCAGCCTAAACACCGGGGAGCTGTTTTTT. Translating it yields CASSLNTGELFF. This sequence joins TRBV7-2 and TRBJ2-2; D remains ambiguous. This CDR3 is built from 12 residues. Germline V gene lookup returns CDR1 SGHTA and CDR2 FQGNSA. The germline V and J ends were trimmed by 5 bases and 2 bases, with 3 bases remaining between them.

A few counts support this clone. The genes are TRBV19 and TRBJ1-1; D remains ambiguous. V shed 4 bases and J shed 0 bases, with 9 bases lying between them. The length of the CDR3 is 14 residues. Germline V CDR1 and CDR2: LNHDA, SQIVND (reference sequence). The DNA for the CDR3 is TGTGCCAGTAGTAACCAGCGGGTGAACACTGAAGCTTTCTTT. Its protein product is CASSNQRVNTEAFF.

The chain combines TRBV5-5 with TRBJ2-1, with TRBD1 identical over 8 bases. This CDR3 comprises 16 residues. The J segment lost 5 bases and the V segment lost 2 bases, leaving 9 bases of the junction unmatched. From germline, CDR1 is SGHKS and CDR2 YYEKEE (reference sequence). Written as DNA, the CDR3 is TGTGCCAGCAGCTTCCCACAGGGGGGTATTGACAATGAGCAGTTCTTC. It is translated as CASSFPQGGIDNEQFF.

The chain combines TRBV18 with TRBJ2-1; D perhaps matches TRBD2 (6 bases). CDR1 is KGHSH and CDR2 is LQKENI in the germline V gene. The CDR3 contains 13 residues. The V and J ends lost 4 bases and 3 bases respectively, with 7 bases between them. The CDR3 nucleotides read TGTGCCAGCTCACAAGCGGGCTACAATGAGCAGTTCTTC. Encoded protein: CASSQAGYNEQFF. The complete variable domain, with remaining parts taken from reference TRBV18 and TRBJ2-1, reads NAGVMQNPRHLVRRRGQEARLRCSPMKGHSHVYWYRQLPEEGLKFMVYLQKENIIDESGMPKERFSAEFPKEGPSILRIQQVVRGDSAAYFCASSQAGYNEQFFGPGTRLTVL.

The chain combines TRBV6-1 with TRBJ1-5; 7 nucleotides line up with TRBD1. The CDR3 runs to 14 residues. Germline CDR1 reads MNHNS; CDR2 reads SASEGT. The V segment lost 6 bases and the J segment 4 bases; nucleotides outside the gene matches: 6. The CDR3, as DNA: TGTGCCAGCAGCGTGGACAGGATAAATCAGCCCCAGCATTTT. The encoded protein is CASSVDRINQPQHF.

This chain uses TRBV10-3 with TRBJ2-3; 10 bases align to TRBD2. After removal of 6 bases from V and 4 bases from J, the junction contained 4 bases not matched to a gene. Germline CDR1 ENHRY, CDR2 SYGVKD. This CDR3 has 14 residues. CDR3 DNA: TGTGCCATCAGGGGTAGCGGGAGGCCAGATACGCAGTATTTT. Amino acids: CAIRGSGRPDTQYF.

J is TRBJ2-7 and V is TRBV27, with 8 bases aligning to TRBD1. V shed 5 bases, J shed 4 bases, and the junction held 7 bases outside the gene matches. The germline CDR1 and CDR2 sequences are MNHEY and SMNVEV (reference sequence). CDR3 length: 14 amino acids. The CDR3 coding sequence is TGTGCCAGCAGTATCGACAGGGGCGGGTACGAGCAGTACTTC. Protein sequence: CASSIDRGGYEQYF.

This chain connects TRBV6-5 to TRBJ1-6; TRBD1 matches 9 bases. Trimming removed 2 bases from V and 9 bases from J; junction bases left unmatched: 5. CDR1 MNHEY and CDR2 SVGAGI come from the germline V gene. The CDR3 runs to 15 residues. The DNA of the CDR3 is TGTGCCAGCAGTTACGCCGGACAGGGGATTTCACCCCTCCACTTT. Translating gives CASSYAGQGISPLHF.

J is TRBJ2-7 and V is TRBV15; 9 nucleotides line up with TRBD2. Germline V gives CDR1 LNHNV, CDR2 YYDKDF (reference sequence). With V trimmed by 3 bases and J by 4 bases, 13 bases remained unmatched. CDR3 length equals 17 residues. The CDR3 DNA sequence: TGTGCCACCAGCAGTAACCCGGGGATAGCGGGAGCTTACGAGCAGTACTTC. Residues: CATSSNPGIAGAYEQYF.

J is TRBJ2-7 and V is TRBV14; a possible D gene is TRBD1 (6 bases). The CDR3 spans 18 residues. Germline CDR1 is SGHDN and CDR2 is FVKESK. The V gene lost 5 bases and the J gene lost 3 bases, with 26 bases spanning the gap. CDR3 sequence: CASSAPWTESVRNYEQYF. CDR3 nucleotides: TGTGCCAGCAGCGCCCCTTGGACAGAGAGCGTCCGAAACTACGAGCAGTACTTC.

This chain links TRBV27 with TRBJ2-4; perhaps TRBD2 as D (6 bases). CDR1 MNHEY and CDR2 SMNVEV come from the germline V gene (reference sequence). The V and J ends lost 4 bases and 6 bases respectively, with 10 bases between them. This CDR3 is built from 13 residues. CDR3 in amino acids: CASSSRGLNIQYF. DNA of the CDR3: TGTGCCAGCAGTTCCCGGGGACTAAACATTCAGTACTTC.

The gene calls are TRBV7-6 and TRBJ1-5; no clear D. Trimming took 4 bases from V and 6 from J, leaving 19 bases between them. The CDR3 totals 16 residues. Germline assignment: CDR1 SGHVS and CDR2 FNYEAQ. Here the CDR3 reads CASSSGPGAGIQPQHF. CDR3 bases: TGTGCCAGCAGCTCCGGTCCCGGAGCTGGCATTCAGCCCCAGCATTTT.

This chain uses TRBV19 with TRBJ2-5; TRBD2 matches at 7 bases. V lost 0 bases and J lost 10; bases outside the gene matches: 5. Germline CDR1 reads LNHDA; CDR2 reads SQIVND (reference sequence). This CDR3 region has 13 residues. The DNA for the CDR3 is TGTGCCAGTAGTATAGATCTAGCGGCCCACCAGTACTTC. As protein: CASSIDLAAHQYF.

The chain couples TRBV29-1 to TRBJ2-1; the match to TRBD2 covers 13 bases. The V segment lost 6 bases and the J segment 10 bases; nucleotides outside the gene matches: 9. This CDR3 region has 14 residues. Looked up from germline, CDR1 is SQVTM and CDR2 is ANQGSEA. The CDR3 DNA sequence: TGCAGCGTGCGACTAGCGGGAGGACCAAGAGAGCAGTTCTTC. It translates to CSVRLAGGPREQFF.

The CDR3 loop is CASSFYTGGQETQYF. The CDR3 DNA sequence: TGTGCCAGCTCCTTTTATACAGGGGGCCAAGAGACCCAGTACTTC. The V call is TRBV27, the J call TRBJ2-5; TRBD1 matches at 8 bases. CDR3 length: 15 residues. After removal of 8 bases from V and 1 base from J, the junction contained 9 bases not matched to a gene. Germline V gene data show CDR1 as MNHEY and CDR2 as SMNVEV (reference sequence).

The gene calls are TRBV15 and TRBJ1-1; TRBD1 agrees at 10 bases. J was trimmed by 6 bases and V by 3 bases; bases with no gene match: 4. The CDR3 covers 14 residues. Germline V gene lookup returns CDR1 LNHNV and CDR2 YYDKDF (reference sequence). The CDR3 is CATSRRQGAAEAFF. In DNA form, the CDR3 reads TGTGCCACCAGCAGGCGACAGGGGGCGGCTGAAGCTTTCTTT.

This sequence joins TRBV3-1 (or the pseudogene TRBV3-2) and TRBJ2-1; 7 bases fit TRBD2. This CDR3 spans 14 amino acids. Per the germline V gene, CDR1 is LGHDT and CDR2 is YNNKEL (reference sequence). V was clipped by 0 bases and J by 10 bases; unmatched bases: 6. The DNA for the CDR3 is TGTGCCAGCAGCCAAGACGGACTAGGTGGGGAGCAGTTCTTC. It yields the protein CASSQDGLGGEQFF.

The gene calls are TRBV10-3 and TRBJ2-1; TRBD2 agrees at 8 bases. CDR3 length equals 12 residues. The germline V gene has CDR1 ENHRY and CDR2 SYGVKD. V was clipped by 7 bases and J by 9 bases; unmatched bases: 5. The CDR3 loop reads CAIMGLVGEQFF. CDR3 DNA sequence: TGTGCCATCATGGGACTAGTCGGTGAGCAGTTCTTC.

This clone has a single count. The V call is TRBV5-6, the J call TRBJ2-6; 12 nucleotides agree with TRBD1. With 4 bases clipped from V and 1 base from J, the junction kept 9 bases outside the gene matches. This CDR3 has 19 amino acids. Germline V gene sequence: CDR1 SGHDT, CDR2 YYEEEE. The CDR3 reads CASSAYGTGGMSGANVLTF. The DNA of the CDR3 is TGTGCCAGCAGCGCATACGGGACAGGGGGCATGTCTGGGGCCAACGTCCTGACTTTC.

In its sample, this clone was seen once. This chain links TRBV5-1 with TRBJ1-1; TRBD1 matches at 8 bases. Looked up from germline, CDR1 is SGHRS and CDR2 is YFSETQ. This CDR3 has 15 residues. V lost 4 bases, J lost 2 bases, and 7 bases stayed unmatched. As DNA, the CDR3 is TGCGCCAGCAGCGGACAGGGACCTGGAAACACTGAAGCTTTCTTT. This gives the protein CASSGQGPGNTEAFF. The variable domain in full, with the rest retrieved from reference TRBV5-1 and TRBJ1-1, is KAGVTQTPRYLIKTRGQQVTLSCSPISGHRSVSWYQQTPGQGLQFLFEYFSETQRNKGNFPGRFSGRQFSNSRSEMNVSTLELGDSALYLCASSGQGPGNTEAFFGQGTRLTVV.

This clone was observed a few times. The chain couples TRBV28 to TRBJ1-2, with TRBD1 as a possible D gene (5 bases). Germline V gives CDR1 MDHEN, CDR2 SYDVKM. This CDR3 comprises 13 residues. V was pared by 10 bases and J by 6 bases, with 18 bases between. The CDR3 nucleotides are TGTGCCATTACTCTGGGGCTAACGGATGGCTACACCTTC. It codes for CAITLGLTDGYTF.

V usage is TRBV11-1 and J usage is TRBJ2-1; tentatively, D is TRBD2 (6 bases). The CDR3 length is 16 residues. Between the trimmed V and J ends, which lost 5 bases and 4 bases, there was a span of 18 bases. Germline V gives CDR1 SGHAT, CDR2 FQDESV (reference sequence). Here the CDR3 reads CASSATRAGSYNEQFF. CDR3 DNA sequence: TGTGCCAGCAGCGCCACCCGCGCCGGGAGTTACAATGAGCAGTTCTTC.

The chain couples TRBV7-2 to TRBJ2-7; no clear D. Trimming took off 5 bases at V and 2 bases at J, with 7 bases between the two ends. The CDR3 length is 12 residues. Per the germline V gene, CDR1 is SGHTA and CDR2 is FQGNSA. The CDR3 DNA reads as TGTGCCAGCAGCCCCAGGACCTACGAGCAGTACTTC. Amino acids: CASSPRTYEQYF.

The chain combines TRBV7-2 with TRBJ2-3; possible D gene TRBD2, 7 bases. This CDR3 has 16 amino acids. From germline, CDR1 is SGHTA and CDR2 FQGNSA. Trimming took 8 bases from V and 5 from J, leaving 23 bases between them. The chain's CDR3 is CASRSGGTQGGDTQYF. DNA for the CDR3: TGTGCCAGCCGGTCCGGGGGGACTCAAGGGGGAGATACGCAGTATTTT.

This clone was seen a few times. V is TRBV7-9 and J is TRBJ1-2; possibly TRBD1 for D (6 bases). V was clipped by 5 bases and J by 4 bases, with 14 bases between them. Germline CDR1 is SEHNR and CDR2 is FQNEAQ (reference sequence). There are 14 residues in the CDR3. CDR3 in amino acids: CASSQPGQFYGYTF. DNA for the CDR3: TGTGCCAGCAGCCAACCTGGACAGTTCTATGGCTACACCTTC.

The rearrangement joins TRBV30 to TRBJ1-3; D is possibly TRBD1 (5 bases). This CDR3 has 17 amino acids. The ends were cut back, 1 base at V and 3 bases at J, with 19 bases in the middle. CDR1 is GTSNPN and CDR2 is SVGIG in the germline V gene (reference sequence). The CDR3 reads CAWSAGLDSTGGNTIYF. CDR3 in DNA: TGTGCCTGGAGTGCAGGGCTAGACAGTACTGGTGGAAACACCATATATTTT. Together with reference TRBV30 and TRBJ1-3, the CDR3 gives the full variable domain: SQTIHQWPATLVQPVGSPLSLECTVEGTSNPNLYWYRQAAGRGLQLLFYSVGIGQISSEVPQNLSASRPQDRQFILSSKKLLLSDSGFYLCAWSAGLDSTGGNTIYFGEGSWLTVV.

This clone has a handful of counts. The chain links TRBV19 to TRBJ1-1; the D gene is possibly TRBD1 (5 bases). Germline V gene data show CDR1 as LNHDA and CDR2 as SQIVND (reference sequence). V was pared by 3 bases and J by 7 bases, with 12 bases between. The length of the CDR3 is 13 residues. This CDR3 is CASSMPGQVEAFF. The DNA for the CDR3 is TGTGCCAGTAGTATGCCCGGACAAGTTGAAGCTTTCTTT.

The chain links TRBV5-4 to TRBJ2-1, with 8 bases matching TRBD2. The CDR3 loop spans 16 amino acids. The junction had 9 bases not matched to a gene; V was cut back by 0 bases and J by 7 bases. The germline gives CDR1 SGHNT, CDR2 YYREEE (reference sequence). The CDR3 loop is CASSLDWLAGGNEQFF. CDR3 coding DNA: TGTGCCAGCAGCTTGGATTGGCTAGCGGGTGGGAATGAGCAGTTCTTC. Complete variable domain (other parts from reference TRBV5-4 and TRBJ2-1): ETGVTQSPTHLIKTRGQQVTLRCSSQSGHNTVSWYQQALGQGPQFIFQYYREEENGRGNFPPRFSGLQFPNYSSELNVNALELDDSALYLCASSLDWLAGGNEQFFGPGTRLTVL.

CDR3 amino acids: CASSLGWTETSTDTQYF. The CDR3, as DNA: TGCGCCAGCAGCTTGGGATGGACAGAGACTAGCACAGATACGCAGTATTTT. This chain links TRBV5-1 with TRBJ2-3; TRBD1 is a possible D gene (6 bases). Trimming removed 0 bases from V and 0 bases from J, with 14 bases in between. The CDR3 length is 17 residues. Germline CDR1 reads SGHRS; CDR2 reads YFSETQ.